The rows below give T cell receptor beta chains drawn from one sample of a study of T-cell memory formation after mild COVID-19. TCRdb re-analysed the 5' RACE reads in MiXCR, keeping a single row per CDR3 protein. The sample has fewer than 140,000 distinct CDR3 sequences, 9.5% to 15% seen once. The source material was PBMCs or a T cell subset sorted from them (not recorded which). The receptors were sampled from an adult woman who had mild COVID-19 (a few samples of this study predate the infection). Cell type and time point are not known. Each CDR3 is given with its conserved first and last residue. Each record gives: J gene, D gene, V gene, clone size, CDR3 protein, CDR3 DNA. A D gene is named only where the DNA matches it firmly. Expanded clones get a size class; other rows say once, few or many, or leave the size out.

j_call: TRBJ2-1
d_call: -
v_call: TRBV2
clone_size: few
cdr3_aa: CAIGDAGNEQFF
cdr3_nt: TGTGCCATCGGGGACGCGGGGAATGAGCAGTTCTTC

j_call: TRBJ1-1
d_call: -
v_call: TRBV30
clone_size: few
cdr3_aa: CAWSEVPGNHNTEAFF
cdr3_nt: TGTGCCTGGAGTGAAGTTCCGGGAAACCATAACACTGAAGCTTTCTTT

j_call: TRBJ2-7
d_call: -
v_call: TRBV4-1
clone_size: -
cdr3_aa: CASSQGQPGTEQYF
cdr3_nt: TGCGCCAGCAGCCAAGGACAGCCTGGGACCGAGCAGTACTTC

j_call: TRBJ1-1
d_call: TRBD1
v_call: TRBV7-9
clone_size: -
cdr3_aa: CASSHTSGDRETEAFF
cdr3_nt: TGTGCCAGCAGCCATACGTCGGGGGACAGGGAAACTGAAGCTTTCTTT

j_call: TRBJ2-1
d_call: -
v_call: TRBV5-1
clone_size: -
cdr3_aa: CASSDGGEQFF
cdr3_nt: TGCGCCAGCTCTGATGGGGGTGAGCAGTTCTTC

j_call: TRBJ2-7
d_call: -
v_call: TRBV13
clone_size: -
cdr3_aa: CASSRRQDGYQQYF
cdr3_nt: TGTGCCAGCAGCCGTCGACAAGACGGCTACCAGCAGTACTTC

j_call: TRBJ2-3
d_call: -
v_call: TRBV29-1
clone_size: -
cdr3_aa: CSVEAQNSDTQYF
cdr3_nt: TGCAGCGTTGAGGCTCAGAATTCGGATACGCAGTATTTT

j_call: TRBJ2-5
d_call: -
v_call: TRBV10-3
clone_size: -
cdr3_aa: CAISDRETQYF
cdr3_nt: TGTGCCATCAGTGATCGGGAGACCCAGTACTTC

j_call: TRBJ2-1
d_call: -
v_call: TRBV7-8
clone_size: -
cdr3_aa: CASSGGRVSHNEQFF
cdr3_nt: TGTGCCAGCAGCGGCGGTAGGGTCAGCCACAATGAGCAGTTCTTC

j_call: TRBJ2-3
d_call: TRBD2
v_call: TRBV20-1
clone_size: -
cdr3_aa: CSAERRGGTDTQYF
cdr3_nt: TGCAGTGCAGAAAGGCGGGGGGGCACAGATACGCAGTATTTT